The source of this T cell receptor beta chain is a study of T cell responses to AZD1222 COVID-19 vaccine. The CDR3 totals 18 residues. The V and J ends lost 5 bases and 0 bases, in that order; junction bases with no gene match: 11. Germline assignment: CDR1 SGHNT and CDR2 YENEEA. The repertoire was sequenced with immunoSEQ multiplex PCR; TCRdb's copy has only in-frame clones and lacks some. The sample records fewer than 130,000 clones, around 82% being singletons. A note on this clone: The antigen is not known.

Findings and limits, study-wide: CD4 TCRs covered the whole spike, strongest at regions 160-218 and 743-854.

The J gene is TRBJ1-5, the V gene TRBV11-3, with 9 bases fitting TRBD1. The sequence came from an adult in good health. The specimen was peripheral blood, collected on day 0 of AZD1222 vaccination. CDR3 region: CASSPGTGWSHSNQPQHF. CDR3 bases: TGTGCCAGCAGCCCCGGGACAGGGTGGTCGCATAGCAATCAGCCCCAGCATTTT.